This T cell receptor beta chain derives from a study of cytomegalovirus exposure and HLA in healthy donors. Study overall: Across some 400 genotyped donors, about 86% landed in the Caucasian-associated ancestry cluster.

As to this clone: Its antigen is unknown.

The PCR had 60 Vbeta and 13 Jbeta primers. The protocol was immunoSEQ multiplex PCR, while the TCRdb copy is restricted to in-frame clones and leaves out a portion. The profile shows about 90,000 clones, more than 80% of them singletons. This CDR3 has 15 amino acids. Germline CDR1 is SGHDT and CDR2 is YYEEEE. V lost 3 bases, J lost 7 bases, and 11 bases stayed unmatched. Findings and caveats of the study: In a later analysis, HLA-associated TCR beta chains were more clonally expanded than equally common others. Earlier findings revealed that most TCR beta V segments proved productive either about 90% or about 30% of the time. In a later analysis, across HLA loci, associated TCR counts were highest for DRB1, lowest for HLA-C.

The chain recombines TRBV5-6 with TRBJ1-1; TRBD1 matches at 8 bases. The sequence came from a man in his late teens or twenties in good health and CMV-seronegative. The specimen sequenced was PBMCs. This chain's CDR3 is CASSSGPTGVFEAFF. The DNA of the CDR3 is TGTGCCAGCAGCTCAGGGCCGACAGGGGTATTTGAAGCTTTCTTT.